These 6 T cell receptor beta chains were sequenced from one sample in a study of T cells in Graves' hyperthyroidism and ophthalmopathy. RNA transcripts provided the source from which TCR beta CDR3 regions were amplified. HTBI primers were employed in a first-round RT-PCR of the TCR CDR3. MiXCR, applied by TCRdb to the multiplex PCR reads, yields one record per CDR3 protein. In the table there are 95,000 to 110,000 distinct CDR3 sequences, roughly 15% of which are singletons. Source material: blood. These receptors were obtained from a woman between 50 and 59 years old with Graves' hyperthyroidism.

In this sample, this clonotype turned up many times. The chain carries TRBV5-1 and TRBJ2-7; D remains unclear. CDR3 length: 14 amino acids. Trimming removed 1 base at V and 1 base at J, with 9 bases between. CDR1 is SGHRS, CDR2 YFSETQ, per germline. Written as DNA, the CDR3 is TGCGCCAGCAGCTTGTCCCAGTTTTCCTACGAGCAGTACTTC. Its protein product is CASSLSQFSYEQYF.

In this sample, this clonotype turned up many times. CDR3 sequence: CASTMTSGRYNEQFF. CDR3 DNA: TGTGCCAGCACCATGACTAGCGGGAGGTATAATGAGCAGTTCTTC. V is TRBV2 and J is TRBJ2-1; TRBD2 matches at 13 bases. The germline gives CDR1 SNHLY, CDR2 FYNNEI. CDR3 length equals 15 residues. V lost 7 bases and J lost 7; bases outside the gene matches: 7.

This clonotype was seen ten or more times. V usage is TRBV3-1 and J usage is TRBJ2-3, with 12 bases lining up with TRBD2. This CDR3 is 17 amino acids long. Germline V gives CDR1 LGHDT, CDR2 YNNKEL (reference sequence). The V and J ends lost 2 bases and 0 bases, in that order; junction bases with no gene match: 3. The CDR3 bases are TGTGCCAGCAGCCAACCCGGGACTAGCGGGAGCACAGATACGCAGTATTTT. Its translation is CASSQPGTSGSTDTQYF.

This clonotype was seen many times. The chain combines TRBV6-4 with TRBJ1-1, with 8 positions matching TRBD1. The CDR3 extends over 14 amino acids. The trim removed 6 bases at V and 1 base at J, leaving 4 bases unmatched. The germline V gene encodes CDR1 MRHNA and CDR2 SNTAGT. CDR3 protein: CASRDREGNTEAFF. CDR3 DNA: TGTGCCAGCAGGGACAGGGAGGGGAACACTGAAGCTTTCTTT.

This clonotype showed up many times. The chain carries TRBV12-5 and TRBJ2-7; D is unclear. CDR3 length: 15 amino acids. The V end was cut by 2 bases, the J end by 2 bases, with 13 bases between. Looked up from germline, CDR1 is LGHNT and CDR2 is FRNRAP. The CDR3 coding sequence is TGTGCTAGTGGTTTGACAGCTATTAAAACCTACGAGCAGTACTTC. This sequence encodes CASGLTAIKTYEQYF.

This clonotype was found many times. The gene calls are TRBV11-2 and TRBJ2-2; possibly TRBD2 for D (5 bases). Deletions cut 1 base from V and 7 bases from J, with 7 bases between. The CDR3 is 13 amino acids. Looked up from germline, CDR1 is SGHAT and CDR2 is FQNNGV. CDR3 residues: CASSLVRGGELFF. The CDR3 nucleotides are TGTGCCAGCAGCTTAGTCCGGGGCGGGGAGCTGTTTTTT. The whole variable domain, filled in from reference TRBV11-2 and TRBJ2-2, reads EAGVAQSPRYKIIEKRQSVAFWCNPISGHATLYWYQQILGQGPKLLIQFQNNGVVDDSQLPKDRFSAERLKGVDSTLKIQPAKLEDSAVYLCASSLVRGGELFFGEGSRLTVL.